This T cell receptor beta chain was documented in a study of blood T cell repertoires in COVID-19. Overall study context: Researchers got acute and convalescent COVID-19 samples from the United States, Italy and Spain.

Original processing methods: Amplification of reference gene primers provided the estimated nucleated cell counts. Assay: immunoSEQ multiplex PCR; the TCRdb copy retains only in-frame clones and omits some. The V and J calls and the clone size are those of that table, but D and trimming were determined from the DNA. The table shows 80,000 to 100,000 clones, with about 95% occurring only once. From germline, CDR1 is SEHNR and CDR2 FQNEAQ (reference sequence). The CDR3 is made up of 15 amino acids. V dropped 6 bases and J dropped 0 bases, with 13 bases sitting between them. V and J are TRBV7-9 and TRBJ2-3; maybe TRBD1 (6 bases). The clonotype comes from a human donor with active COVID-19. The donor label of this sample is uncertain. Source material: peripheral blood. The CDR3 region is CASSPGGPSTDTQYF. The CDR3 bases are TGTGCCAGCAGTCCTGGGGGCCCCAGCACAGATACGCAGTATTTT.